This record covers a single TCR beta chain. This receptor's antigen is unknown. One base away there is no much larger clone; base qualities are not given. The sample comes from a study of blood T cell repertoires in COVID-19 (dated by TCRdb to 2019 to 2021). As for the study more broadly: The collaborator samples originated in the United States, Italy and Spain and spanned the acute and convalescent phases of COVID-19. Where available, HLA class I and class II types were taken from metadata supplied by the sample provider and were not determined by assay-based typing. Nearly every sample came with metadata listing a de-identified subject ID, COVID-19 status, age in years and sex. The repertoires were released in a freely available public database intended as a resource for research on the immune response to SARS-CoV-2. The dataset comprised deeply sampled blood TCRbeta repertoires from subjects exposed to, actively infected with, or recovered from COVID-19. The prospective study material was composed of cDNA or gDNA derived from T cells, B-cell-depleted T cells, or PBMCs. Samples came from the ongoing ImmuneRACE study (first 160 participants) plus 1,254 subjects from 6 global collaborators. Study-level results and caveats: How much clinical and demographic metadata was included differed by source and by participant, and the metadata was provided uncurated.

The immunoSEQ Assay, a bias-controlled multiplex PCR, was used to amplify TCRbeta CDR3 regions from genomic DNA. On the study's bioinformatics: Within the assay, amplification of reference gene primers was used to estimate how many nucleated cells each sample contained. Sequence reads were collapsed and filtered to measure the absolute abundance of every unique TCRbeta CDR3 rearrangement. For each sample, productive Simpson clonality was calculated by taking the square root of Simpson's diversity index across productive rearrangements. What TCRdb holds here is the immuneACCESS table cut down to in-frame rearrangements. Part of the clones is not present; checked against another copy, under half of the missing clones reflect an unresolved V gene, and the others are unexplained. V and J calls and clone size are copied from that table; D and trimming were computed from the DNA. For this sample there are about 180,000 clones; about 91% appear just once. Of the sample, under 2.5% falls within the top ten clones.

Enrolling through a virtual design, the prospective study's participants ranged in age from roughly 18 to 90 years and lived across around 25 United States geographic areas. In the prospective study, cohorts were assigned on the basis of participant-reported clinical history obtained from a screening survey and a study questionnaire. In the prospective study, mobile phlebotomists collected whole blood, serum and a nasopharyngeal or oropharyngeal swab from each participant. Additional blood draws and questionnaires over a 2-month period could optionally be provided by prospective study participants. Before DNA extraction, prospective study blood samples were shipped either frozen or at room temperature. Looking up the germline V gene yields CDR1 SGHTA and CDR2 FQGNSA. The CDR3 spans 14 residues, from the cysteine through the phenylalanine. The read is trimmed to its CDR3 DNA, 42 bases read in frame from base 1. V loses 1 base, J loses 3 bases, and the germline ends lie 10 bases apart.

The sequence was obtained from a woman in her forties with acute COVID-19. Input material: PBMCs or T cells enriched from blood (not recorded which). Recombination connected TRBV7-2 to TRBJ2-7; the D segment could be TRBD1, given 6 matching bases. The sequenced DNA: TGTGCCAGCAGCTTAGAGGCAGGGGACTACGAGCAGTACTTC. Translated, it reads CASSLEAGDYEQYF.